Listed here are 30 T cell receptor beta chains from one sample, sequenced in a study of blood T cell repertoires in COVID-19. Only in-frame clones appear in the TCRdb table, and some are missing; sequencing was by immunoSEQ multiplex PCR. Of roughly 88,000 clones listed, approximately 80% are singletons. Sample: peripheral blood. The receptors here all came from an elderly woman with acute or convalescent COVID-19.

This chain uses TRBV10-2 with TRBJ2-1, with D possibly TRBD1 on 6 matching bases. Germline lookup yields CDR1 WSHSY and CDR2 SAAADI. CDR3 size: 14 residues. V lost 7 bases and J lost 3, with 13 bases in between. This chain's CDR3 is CASTPGVLYNEQFF. The CDR3, as DNA: TGCGCCAGCACTCCAGGGGTCCTCTACAATGAGCAGTTCTTC.

The chain recombines TRBV5-8 with TRBJ2-3; tentative D call: TRBD2 (5 bases). The germline CDR1 and CDR2 sequences are SGHTS and YDEGEE. The CDR3 consists of 15 residues. Trimming shortened V by 6 bases and J by 0 bases, and 14 bases separated the two germline ends. CDR3 residues: CASTRADGSTDTQYF. CDR3 DNA: TGTGCCAGCACCCGAGCGGACGGAAGCACAGATACGCAGTATTTT.

The rearrangement joins TRBV19 to TRBJ2-7; possible D gene TRBD1, 5 bases. The V end was cut by 7 bases, the J end by 3 bases, with 7 bases between. The CDR3 extends over 11 amino acids. CDR1 and CDR2 (germline): LNHDA, SQIVND (reference sequence). CDR3 nucleotide sequence: TGTGCCAGTAAGGGGCTCTACGAGCAGTACTTC. It yields the protein CASKGLYEQYF.

The rearrangement joins TRBV24-1 to TRBJ1-5, with a weak D call TRBD1 (6 bases). The CDR3 is made up of 15 amino acids. Deletions cut 3 bases from V and 4 bases from J, with 12 bases between. CDR1 and CDR2 (germline): KGHDR, SFDVKD. The CDR3 bases are TGTGCCACCAGTGATACGGACAGAATTAATCAGCCCCAGCATTTT. Translating gives CATSDTDRINQPQHF.

This clone occurred once. This chain links TRBV19 with TRBJ2-7; 8 bases match TRBD1. Trimming took 5 bases from V and 2 from J; bases not matched to a gene: 5. CDR3 size: 14 residues. Germline assignment: CDR1 LNHDA and CDR2 SQIVND (reference sequence). The CDR3 sequence: CASSPRDRPYEQYF. Here the CDR3 DNA reads TGTGCCAGTAGTCCTCGGGACAGGCCCTACGAGCAGTACTTC.

This clone was seen just once. The same CDR3 arises from other DNA sequences in this sample as well. The rearrangement links TRBV3-1 (or the pseudogene TRBV3-2) to TRBJ2-7; TRBD1 might be the D (5 bases). CDR3 length equals 12 residues. Per the germline V gene, CDR1 is LGHDT and CDR2 is YNNKEL (reference sequence). V lost 4 bases and J lost 4, with 8 bases in between. The CDR3 DNA follows: TGTGCCAGCAGCCTATCAGGGTACGAGCAGTACTTC. As protein: CASSLSGYEQYF.

The rearrangement links TRBV7-2 to TRBJ2-1, with a weak D call TRBD2 (5 bases). This CDR3 contains 12 residues. Germline V gene sequence: CDR1 SGHTA, CDR2 FQGNSA. The V end lost 3 bases, the J end lost 10 bases, and 10 bases lay between the germline ends. In DNA, the CDR3 is TGTGCCAGCAGCTTTGTTCTAGCAGAGCAGTTCTTC. Translation: CASSFVLAEQFF.

V and J are TRBV9 and TRBJ2-2; 9 bases align to TRBD1. The V gene end was trimmed by 4 bases and the J gene end by 6 bases; junction bases not matched to a gene: 13. This CDR3 has 17 residues. Germline assignment: CDR1 SGDLS and CDR2 YYNGEE. DNA of the CDR3: TGTGCCAGCAGCTTACAGGGGGCGCCTGTTGTTCCCGGGGAGCTGTTTTTT. Residues: CASSLQGAPVVPGELFF. Full variable domain (rest looked up from reference TRBV9 and TRBJ2-2): DSGVTQTPKHLITATGQRVTLRCSPRSGDLSVYWYQQSLDQGLQFLIQYYNGEERAKGNILERFSAQQFPDLHSELNLSSLELGDSALYFCASSLQGAPVVPGELFFGEGSRLTVL.

The V gene is TRBV6-1, the J gene TRBJ2-5; D is perhaps TRBD2 (6 bases). The V gene lost 3 bases and the J gene lost 2 bases, with 13 bases spanning the gap. Germline CDR1 is MNHNS and CDR2 is SASEGT. This CDR3 spans 15 amino acids. CDR3 loop: CASSEFRDSQETQYF. In nucleotides, the CDR3 is TGTGCCAGCAGTGAGTTCCGGGACTCTCAAGAGACCCAGTACTTC.

V gene TRBV7-8 combines with J gene TRBJ2-1; D remains unclear. The CDR3 consists of 14 residues. Germline V CDR1 and CDR2: SGHVS, FQNEAQ. The V end lost 7 bases, the J end lost 4 bases, and 14 bases lay between the germline ends. The chain's CDR3 is CASTPVAPYNEQFF. In DNA form, the CDR3 reads TGTGCCAGCACTCCCGTGGCCCCTTACAATGAGCAGTTCTTC.

The genes are TRBV24-1 and TRBJ1-2; 9 nucleotides match TRBD1. After removal of 3 bases from V and 4 bases from J, the junction contained 2 bases not matched to a gene. Looked up from germline, CDR1 is KGHDR and CDR2 is SFDVKD. The CDR3 sequence is 14 residues long. The CDR3 DNA reads TGTGCCACCAGTGATGGGACAGGGACCTATGGCTACACCTTC. As protein: CATSDGTGTYGYTF.

A few counts support this clone. The V and J genes are TRBV3-1 (or the pseudogene TRBV3-2) and TRBJ2-7; 9 bases agree with TRBD2. CDR1 is LGHDT, CDR2 YNNKEL, per germline (reference sequence). V lost 3 bases, J lost 6 bases, and 9 bases stayed unmatched. This CDR3 has 15 residues. CDR3 DNA sequence: TGTGCCAGCAGCCATTCCTCGGTACTAGCGGGCGAGCAGTACTTC. Its translation is CASSHSSVLAGEQYF.

The rearrangement links TRBV19 to TRBJ1-6, with D possibly matching TRBD1 (5 bases). CDR1 is LNHDA, CDR2 SQIVND, per germline (reference sequence). The CDR3 loop spans 15 amino acids. V was trimmed by 4 bases and J by 0 bases, leaving 7 bases between them. CDR3 sequence (DNA): TGTGCCAGTAGTAGGGGGGGCTCCTATAATTCACCCCTCCACTTT. Translated: CASSRGGSYNSPLHF. Filled out from reference TRBV19 and TRBJ1-6, the complete variable domain reads DGGITQSPKYLFRKEGQNVTLSCEQNLNHDAMYWYRQDPGQGLRLIYYSQIVNDFQKGDIAEGYSVSREKKESFPLTVTSAQKNPTAFYLCASSRGGSYNSPLHFGNGTRLTVT.

The chain employs TRBV7-2 and TRBJ1-6; 7 nucleotides match TRBD1. This CDR3 region has 17 residues. Germline CDR1 and CDR2: SGHTA and FQGNSA. With 1 base clipped from V and 4 bases from J, the junction kept 7 bases outside the gene matches. CDR3 in amino acids: CASSLGNIQGYNSPLHF. As DNA, the CDR3 is TGTGCCAGCAGCTTAGGAAATATACAGGGGTATAATTCACCCCTCCACTTT.

CDR3 bases: TGTGCCAGCAGTTACTCGGGACTCGGGGAAAGGGGTGAAGCTTTCTTT. Encoded protein: CASSYSGLGERGEAFF. The chain recombines TRBV6-5 with TRBJ1-1; TRBD1 might be the D (5 bases). V was shortened by 0 bases and J by 7 bases, with 18 bases between the two germline ends. Germline CDR1 MNHEY, CDR2 SVGAGI. The CDR3 covers 16 residues.

This chain joins TRBV7-8 and TRBJ2-1; D might be TRBD2 (7 bases). The CDR3 is 14 residues long. Trimming left V 4 bases short and J 7 bases short, with 14 bases between. The germline V gene encodes CDR1 SGHVS and CDR2 FQNEAQ. The CDR3 DNA reads as TGTGCCAGCAGCTGGGGGGGGCCCGGTAATGAGCAGTTCTTC. This gives the protein CASSWGGPGNEQFF.

The chain carries TRBV5-1 and TRBJ1-4; 8 bases fit TRBD1. Germline V CDR1 and CDR2: SGHRS, YFSETQ. The CDR3 runs 15 residues. Unmatched junction bases numbered 5, after V lost 5 bases and J lost 2 bases. The CDR3, as DNA: TGCGCCAGCAGGGAGACAGGGGCCACTAATGAAAAACTGTTTTTT. It translates to CASRETGATNEKLFF.

The rearrangement joins TRBV19 to TRBJ2-1; no reliable D call. The CDR3 is 13 amino acids. The V end was cut by 4 bases, the J end by 6 bases, with 10 bases between. CDR1 and CDR2 from the germline V gene are LNHDA and SQIVND (reference sequence). The CDR3 loop reads CASSTSFGNEQFF. The DNA for the CDR3 is TGTGCCAGTAGTACAAGCTTTGGCAATGAGCAGTTCTTC.

This clone was seen only once. The chain employs TRBV12-3 or TRBV12-4 and TRBJ1-1, with 8 bases identical to TRBD1. With 6 bases clipped from V and 7 bases from J, the junction kept 7 bases outside the gene matches. The CDR3 is 13 amino acids. DNA of the CDR3: TGTGCCAGCAGCCGCGGACAGGGCGATGAAGCTTTCTTT. As protein: CASSRGQGDEAFF.

This clone showed up just once. CDR3 region: CASAEGGSVGNTIYF. The CDR3 DNA follows: TGTGCCAGCGCCGAAGGGGGTAGCGTAGGAAACACCATATATTTT. The J gene is TRBJ1-3, the V gene TRBV2; D perhaps matches TRBD1 (6 bases). Germline assignment: CDR1 SNHLY and CDR2 FYNNEI. The V gene lost 8 bases and the J gene lost 4 bases, with 18 bases spanning the gap. This CDR3 spans 15 amino acids.

The rearrangement joins TRBV6-5 to TRBJ2-5, with TRBD1 matching over 7 bases. The CDR3 sequence is 14 residues long. V gave up 7 bases and J gave up 6 bases; unmatched junction bases: 11. Germline V gene lookup returns CDR1 MNHEY and CDR2 SVGAGI. CDR3 amino acids: CASKPGDRVQTQYF. CDR3 DNA: TGTGCCAGCAAACCTGGTGACAGGGTGCAGACCCAGTACTTC.

This chain uses TRBV28 with TRBJ2-5; 8 bases match TRBD1. CDR3 size: 15 residues. V lost 6 bases and J lost 2; bases outside the gene matches: 8. Germline CDR1 and CDR2: MDHEN and SYDVKM. The CDR3 loop is CASSPSGGHQETQYF. The CDR3 bases are TGTGCCAGCAGCCCGTCAGGGGGCCATCAAGAGACCCAGTACTTC.

The chain recombines TRBV9 with TRBJ2-2; 8 positions match TRBD1. V shed 3 bases and J 5 bases; nucleotides not matched to a gene: 6. Germline-derived CDR1 and CDR2 are SGDLS and YYNGEE. The CDR3 is made up of 15 amino acids. The DNA of the CDR3 is TGTGCCAGCAGCGCTGGACAGGGAATGACCGGGGAGCTGTTTTTT. This translates into CASSAGQGMTGELFF.

This clone appeared a single time. The chain has TRBV2 and TRBJ1-4; 7 bases map to TRBD1. Trimming removed 8 bases from V and 2 bases from J; junction bases left unmatched: 5. This CDR3 is 14 amino acids long. The V gene's germline CDR1 is SNHLY and CDR2 FYNNEI. The CDR3 loop is CASGQGGTNEKLFF. For the CDR3, the DNA is TGTGCCAGCGGCCAGGGGGGCACTAATGAAAAACTGTTTTTT.

This rearrangement joins TRBV10-3 to TRBJ1-5; maybe TRBD1 (6 bases). The CDR3 runs to 13 residues. Between the trimmed V and J ends, which lost 7 bases and 7 bases, there was a span of 14 bases. Per germline, CDR1 ENHRY and CDR2 SYGVKD. The CDR3: CAIKQGGGQPQHF. The CDR3 nucleotides are TGTGCCATCAAACAGGGTGGGGGACAGCCCCAGCATTTT.

V gene TRBV27 combines with J gene TRBJ2-1, with 7 bases identical to TRBD2. Per germline, CDR1 MNHEY and CDR2 SMNVEV (reference sequence). This CDR3 is 15 amino acids long. V lost 6 bases, J lost 1 base, and 6 bases stayed unmatched. The CDR3 protein is CASRTQAGSYNEQFF. CDR3 nucleotides: TGTGCCAGCAGGACTCAAGCGGGGTCCTACAATGAGCAGTTCTTC.

This clone is a singleton in its sample. The V gene is TRBV5-6, the J gene TRBJ1-2; 10 nucleotides match TRBD1. Germline trimming cut 3 bases from V and 8 bases from J; bases unmatched to any gene: 4. Germline V gives CDR1 SGHDT, CDR2 YYEEEE. This CDR3 comprises 13 residues. The CDR3 DNA is TGTGCCAGCAGCTCCCGGGACAGGGGCGGCTACACCTTC. It specifies CASSSRDRGGYTF.

V usage is TRBV20-1 and J usage is TRBJ2-3; D gene unclear. Trimming took 6 bases from V and 2 from J, leaving 6 bases between them. The CDR3 has 11 residues. From germline, CDR1 is DFQATT and CDR2 SNEGSKA (reference sequence). This chain's CDR3 is CSATHTDTQYF. The CDR3 bases are TGCAGTGCCACTCACACAGATACGCAGTATTTT.

The chain uses TRBV5-6 and TRBJ1-1, with TRBD1 as a possible D gene (5 bases). CDR1 is SGHDT, CDR2 YYEEEE, per germline. V dropped 4 bases and J dropped 5 bases, with 12 bases sitting between them. This CDR3 comprises 13 residues. CDR3 sequence: CASSPGGWTEAFF. CDR3 bases: TGTGCCAGCAGCCCCGGGGGGTGGACTGAAGCTTTCTTT.

This clone was seen a single time. The V and J genes are TRBV19 and TRBJ1-6; D unresolved. CDR1 is LNHDA, CDR2 SQIVND, per germline (reference sequence). The length of the CDR3 is 13 residues. V was cut by 9 bases and J by 6 bases, with 12 bases left in between. CDR3 region: CASGGSRNSPLHF. CDR3 bases: TGTGCCAGCGGAGGTTCCCGTAATTCACCCCTCCACTTT.